The 9 T cell receptor beta chains listed next were all sequenced from one sample in a study of blood T cell repertoires in COVID-19. This table comes from immunoSEQ multiplex PCR, and its TCRdb copy is limited to in-frame clones, with some not included. The sample lists over 120,000 clones, 81% seen once, with around 8.2% in the top ten. The sample taken for sequencing was peripheral blood. The receptors derive from a human donor in a cohort sampled during active COVID-19.

This chain links TRBV28 with TRBJ2-5; D perhaps matches TRBD2 (6 bases). CDR3 size: 15 residues. Per germline, CDR1 MDHEN and CDR2 SYDVKM. The germline V and J ends were trimmed by 6 bases and 2 bases, with 16 bases remaining between them. The CDR3 DNA follows: TGTGCCAGCAGCCTCGCTAATAGCGGACAAGAGACCCAGTACTTC. It is translated as CASSLANSGQETQYF.

The chain is built from TRBV20-1 and TRBJ2-7; no clear D gene. V lost 3 bases, J lost 2 bases, and 8 bases lay in between. The CDR3 totals 12 residues. Germline-derived CDR1 and CDR2 are DFQATT and SNEGSKA (reference sequence). In nucleotides, the CDR3 is TGCAGTGCTAGTCTGGGCGCCTACGAGCAGTACTTC. Protein: CSASLGAYEQYF.

The chain is built from TRBV19 and TRBJ2-2, with 13 bases lining up with TRBD2. This CDR3 region has 18 residues. Trimming at V came to 5 bases and at J to 1 base, leaving 7 bases not matched to a gene. CDR1 is LNHDA, CDR2 SQIVND, per germline (reference sequence). CDR3 coding DNA: TGTGCCAGTAGTTCCCGGACTAGCGGGAGCTTGAACACCGGGGAGCTGTTTTTT. Residues: CASSSRTSGSLNTGELFF.

This clone has just a few counts. The J gene is TRBJ2-3, the V gene TRBV29-1; 7 bases align to TRBD2. CDR1 is SQVTM and CDR2 is ANQGSEA in the germline V gene. The ends lost 5 bases at V and 2 bases at J; junction bases unmatched: 13. The CDR3 contains 16 residues. The CDR3 reads CSVQGGPRDYTDTQYF. Here the CDR3 DNA reads TGCAGCGTTCAAGGCGGGCCCAGGGACTACACAGATACGCAGTATTTT.

This rearrangement joins TRBV7-9 to TRBJ2-7; D is possibly TRBD2 (6 bases). This CDR3 comprises 17 residues. Trimming removed 0 bases at V and 2 bases at J, with 17 bases between. CDR1 SEHNR and CDR2 FQNEAQ come from the germline V gene (reference sequence). CDR3 loop: CASSLAGGDGPTYEQYF. DNA of the CDR3: TGTGCCAGCAGCTTAGCTGGAGGGGACGGACCTACCTACGAGCAGTACTTC. The full variable domain, completed using reference TRBV7-9 and TRBJ2-7, is DTGVSQNPRHKITKRGQNVTFRCDPISEHNRLYWYRQTLGQGPEFLTYFQNEAQLEKSRLLSDRFSAERPKGSFSTLEIQRTEQGDSAMYLCASSLAGGDGPTYEQYFGPGTRLTVT.

The chain employs TRBV6-2 or TRBV6-3 and TRBJ2-5; 9 bases fit TRBD2. Unmatched junction bases numbered 5, after V lost 2 bases and J lost 4 bases. Germline-derived CDR1 and CDR2 are MNHEY and SVGEGT. This CDR3 has 15 amino acids. The CDR3 nucleotides are TGTGCCAGCAGTTACGCTAGCGGGACTCGAGAGACCCAGTACTTC. Translating it yields CASSYASGTRETQYF.

The rearrangement links TRBV29-1 to TRBJ2-7, with 9 nucleotides matching TRBD1. The junction had 3 bases not matched to a gene; V was cut back by 6 bases and J by 6 bases. This CDR3 is 11 amino acids long. Germline assignment: CDR1 SQVTM and CDR2 ANQGSEA. DNA for the CDR3: TGCAGCGTGGGGACAGGGTTCGAGCAGTACTTC. This encodes CSVGTGFEQYF.

This sequence joins TRBV28 and TRBJ2-7, with TRBD2 identical over 10 bases. The CDR3 has 16 amino acids. V shed 0 bases, J shed 3 bases, and the junction held 5 bases outside the gene matches. From germline, CDR1 is MDHEN and CDR2 SYDVKM. The CDR3 reads CASSLWSLAGVYEQYF. DNA of the CDR3: TGTGCCAGCAGTTTATGGTCGCTAGCGGGAGTCTACGAGCAGTACTTC. The full variable domain, rest sourced from reference TRBV28 and TRBJ2-7, is DVKVTQSSRYLVKRTGEKVFLECVQDMDHENMFWYRQDPGLGLRLIYFSYDVKMKEKGDIPEGYSVSREKKERFSLILESASTNQTSMYLCASSLWSLAGVYEQYFGPGTRLTVT.

The J gene is TRBJ1-1, the V gene TRBV27; 12 nucleotides agree with TRBD1. CDR1 and CDR2 (germline): MNHEY, SMNVEV (reference sequence). The CDR3 has 16 residues. The trim removed 6 bases at V and 6 bases at J, leaving 11 bases unmatched. In DNA form, the CDR3 reads TGTGCCAGCAGGACGGGGACAGGGGGCGCCGTCCCTGAAGCTTTCTTT. As protein: CASRTGTGGAVPEAFF.